The entry below describes one T cell receptor (beta chain). Its antigen is unidentified. This sample was taken from a study of OX40 agonist ivuxolimab in advanced cancers. As for the study in general: Partial responses were achieved by three patients: one hepatocellular carcinoma, two cutaneous melanoma.

The CDR3 is 13 amino acids. The V segment lost 10 bases and the J segment 9 bases; nucleotides outside the gene matches: 9. CDR1 and CDR2 from the germline V gene are LNHDA and SQIVND (reference sequence). General study findings and limits: CD4+ and CD8+ T cells in blood underwent clonal expansion by week 6 at 0.1 to 3.0 mg/kg. Expanded clones were, on average, more numerous in CD8+ T cells than in CD4+.

TCRdb keeps only in-frame clones here, not all; method: immunoSEQ multiplex PCR. Among 53,000 or so clones listed, 70% to 90% were seen once. The chain recombines TRBV19 with TRBJ2-1; 10 bases fit TRBD1. Sequenced here: CD4+ or CD8+ T cells sorted from blood, sampled in a trial of the OX40 agonist ivuxolimab. This sequence was found in an adult with an advanced solid tumor such as melanoma, head and neck, liver or kidney cancer. The CDR3 spells CATLDRGFTEQFF. In DNA form, the CDR3 reads TGTGCCACCCTGGACAGGGGGTTCACTGAGCAGTTCTTC. The full variable domain, its missing parts supplied by reference TRBV19 and TRBJ2-1, is DGGITQSPKYLFRKEGQNVTLSCEQNLNHDAMYWYRQDPGQGLRLIYYSQIVNDFQKGDIAEGYSVSREKKESFPLTVTSAQKNPTAFYLCATLDRGFTEQFFGPGTRLTVL.